This is a list of T cell receptor beta chains from one sample in a study of identical twins. One entry per CDR3 protein results from TCRdb running MiXCR on the 5' RACE reads. The sample consists of some 1,700,000 distinct CDR3 sequences, around 29% of them appearing once. The sequenced material came from cord blood. The receptor set was obtained from a newborn girl in good health. Each CDR3 is given with its conserved first and last residue. The order of the fields is J gene, clone size, V gene, D gene, CDR3 DNA, CDR3 protein. A D gene is named only where the DNA matches it firmly. Rows may omit the clone size; those that give it use once, few, many or a size class.

j_call: TRBJ2-3
clone_size: few
v_call: TRBV20-1
d_call: -
cdr3_nt: TGCAGTGCTAGAGACGCAGGGTTCGGGACAGATACGCAGTATTTT
cdr3_aa: CSARDAGFGTDTQYF

j_call: TRBJ2-4
clone_size: -
v_call: TRBV28
d_call: -
cdr3_nt: TGTGCCAGCAGTTCCCCGGGCCTTCTCCCCCAACTAGCCAAAAACATTCAGTACTTC
cdr3_aa: CASSSPGLLPQLAKNIQYF

j_call: TRBJ2-2
clone_size: -
v_call: TRBV28
d_call: -
cdr3_nt: TGTGCCCGCAGTTTCCCCCGGGACAACACCGGGGAGCTGTTTTTT
cdr3_aa: CARSFPRDNTGELFF

j_call: TRBJ1-5
clone_size: few
v_call: TRBV10-3
d_call: TRBD1
cdr3_nt: TGTGCCATCAGTAAGGGGGCCGATAGCAATCAGCCCCAGCATTTT
cdr3_aa: CAISKGADSNQPQHF

j_call: TRBJ2-7
clone_size: -
v_call: TRBV20-1
d_call: -
cdr3_nt: TGCAGTGCTAGGGCCGGACACTGCGAGCAGTACTTC
cdr3_aa: CSARAGHCEQYF

j_call: TRBJ2-1
clone_size: few
v_call: TRBV2
d_call: -
cdr3_nt: TGTGCCAGCACCGCGCAGGGCTCCTACAATGAGCAGTTCTTC
cdr3_aa: CASTAQGSYNEQFF

j_call: TRBJ2-1
clone_size: -
v_call: TRBV5-1
d_call: TRBD2
cdr3_nt: TGCGCCAGCAGTTCCTCGACTAGCAGACCTGAGCAGTTCTTC
cdr3_aa: CASSSSTSRPEQFF

j_call: TRBJ2-5
clone_size: -
v_call: TRBV20-1
d_call: TRBD2
cdr3_nt: TGCAGTGCTAGACCCTGGAGGGGGACTAGCAAAGAGACCCAGTACTTC
cdr3_aa: CSARPWRGTSKETQYF

j_call: TRBJ2-1
clone_size: few
v_call: TRBV20-1
d_call: -
cdr3_nt: TGCAGTTCACTTCGCGGGGCGGACAATGAGCAGTTCTTC
cdr3_aa: CSSLRGADNEQFF

j_call: TRBJ2-7
clone_size: -
v_call: TRBV5-1
d_call: TRBD1
cdr3_nt: TGCGCCAGCAGCCTCCGGACAGGACGCTACGAGCAGTACTTC
cdr3_aa: CASSLRTGRYEQYF

j_call: TRBJ1-2
clone_size: -
v_call: TRBV24-1
d_call: -
cdr3_nt: TGTGCCACCAGTGATCGCGGACTTCTTTCGGGCTACACCTTC
cdr3_aa: CATSDRGLLSGYTF

j_call: TRBJ2-1
clone_size: -
v_call: TRBV6-5
d_call: TRBD2
cdr3_nt: TGTGCCAGCAGTTACGTCCGGGAGGGCCGGAATGAGCAGTTCTTC
cdr3_aa: CASSYVREGRNEQFF

j_call: TRBJ1-2
clone_size: -
v_call: TRBV6-5
d_call: -
cdr3_nt: TGTGCCAGCACCCCCGGGACATACAACTATGGCTACACCTTC
cdr3_aa: CASTPGTYNYGYTF

j_call: TRBJ2-7
clone_size: few
v_call: TRBV20-1
d_call: -
cdr3_nt: TGCAGTGTTTCGGCGGTGGGACGTAGCTCCTACGAGCAGTACTTC
cdr3_aa: CSVSAVGRSSYEQYF

j_call: TRBJ1-4
clone_size: -
v_call: TRBV4-2
d_call: -
cdr3_nt: TGTGCCAGCAGCCAAGCTGGCCAGATTAATGAAAAACTGTTTTTT
cdr3_aa: CASSQAGQINEKLFF

j_call: TRBJ2-7
clone_size: -
v_call: TRBV4-2
d_call: -
cdr3_nt: TGTGCCAGCAGCCAGACCTCGGACGACAGCGAAGAGCAGTACTTC
cdr3_aa: CASSQTSDDSEEQYF

j_call: TRBJ2-1
clone_size: -
v_call: TRBV20-1
d_call: -
cdr3_nt: TGCAGTGCTAGAGGGAAAGTGGGCTACAATGAGCAGTTCTTC
cdr3_aa: CSARGKVGYNEQFF

j_call: TRBJ2-3
clone_size: -
v_call: TRBV27
d_call: -
cdr3_nt: TGTGCCAGCAGTTTAGACGGGGGAAAGGGCACAGATACGCAGTATTTT
cdr3_aa: CASSLDGGKGTDTQYF

j_call: TRBJ1-2
clone_size: few
v_call: TRBV11-2
d_call: TRBD1
cdr3_nt: TGTGCCAGCAGCTCAGGGGGGTTAAGCTATGGCTACACCTTC
cdr3_aa: CASSSGGLSYGYTF

j_call: TRBJ2-7
clone_size: few
v_call: TRBV10-3
d_call: -
cdr3_nt: TGTGCCATCAGTGGGTCCCCCGGCAGGGAAGCCTACGAGCAGTACTTC
cdr3_aa: CAISGSPGREAYEQYF

j_call: TRBJ2-2
clone_size: once
v_call: TRBV6-2/TRBV6-3
d_call: TRBD2
cdr3_nt: TGTGCCAGCAGTCGAAGACTAGCGGGAGTCGGCGGGGAACTGTTTTTT
cdr3_aa: CASSRRLAGVGGELFF

j_call: TRBJ2-3
clone_size: -
v_call: TRBV4-1
d_call: TRBD2
cdr3_nt: TGCGCCAGCTCAAGCGGGAGGGCCCCTAGGACGCAGTATTTT
cdr3_aa: CASSSGRAPRTQYF

j_call: TRBJ1-2
clone_size: few
v_call: TRBV20-1
d_call: -
cdr3_nt: TGCAGTGCTAGAGATTTCACCGGGCCGCCCTTTAACTATGGCTACACCTTC
cdr3_aa: CSARDFTGPPFNYGYTF

j_call: TRBJ1-2
clone_size: -
v_call: TRBV6-1
d_call: -
cdr3_nt: TGTGCCAGCAGTGAAGGGCCAGGGATATTCTATGGCTACACCTTC
cdr3_aa: CASSEGPGIFYGYTF

j_call: TRBJ2-2
clone_size: -
v_call: TRBV20-1
d_call: -
cdr3_nt: TGCAGTGCTTATAAGAGTGCCGGGGAGCTGTTTTTT
cdr3_aa: CSAYKSAGELFF

j_call: TRBJ2-3
clone_size: -
v_call: TRBV10-1
d_call: TRBD2
cdr3_nt: TGCGCCAGCAGTTTTACTAGCGGTATTAGCACAGATACGCAGTATTTT
cdr3_aa: CASSFTSGISTDTQYF

j_call: TRBJ2-7
clone_size: -
v_call: TRBV7-9
d_call: -
cdr3_nt: TGTGCCAGCAGCTTGCCCTCTTGGCGGGGACAGCCCAATGAGCAGTACTTC
cdr3_aa: CASSLPSWRGQPNEQYF

j_call: TRBJ1-5
clone_size: few
v_call: TRBV12-3/TRBV12-4
d_call: TRBD1
cdr3_nt: TGTGCCAGCAGCGAGGGACAGACTAGCAATCAGCCCCAGCATTTT
cdr3_aa: CASSEGQTSNQPQHF

j_call: TRBJ2-3
clone_size: few
v_call: TRBV7-2
d_call: -
cdr3_nt: TGTGCCAGCAGCTTAGAGGCAGGGCTTATGACAGATACGCAGTATTTT
cdr3_aa: CASSLEAGLMTDTQYF

j_call: TRBJ1-5
clone_size: few
v_call: TRBV4-2
d_call: TRBD1
cdr3_nt: TGTGCCAGCAGCCATCCAACAGGGGGCAATCAGCCCCAGCATTTT
cdr3_aa: CASSHPTGGNQPQHF

j_call: TRBJ1-6
clone_size: -
v_call: TRBV12-3/TRBV12-4
d_call: -
cdr3_nt: TGTGCCAGCAGTCTCCTGGGACTTTCACCCCTCCACTTT
cdr3_aa: CASSLLGLSPLHF

j_call: TRBJ1-4
clone_size: -
v_call: TRBV7-9
d_call: TRBD1
cdr3_nt: TGTGCCAGCAGCTTAGTTGGACAGGGTTCTGAAAAACTGTTTTTT
cdr3_aa: CASSLVGQGSEKLFF

j_call: TRBJ2-7
clone_size: once
v_call: TRBV20-1
d_call: -
cdr3_nt: TGCAGTGCTAGAGGGTTTCTCAGCTCCTACAATGAGCAGTACTTC
cdr3_aa: CSARGFLSSYNEQYF

j_call: TRBJ2-3
clone_size: -
v_call: TRBV4-2
d_call: TRBD1
cdr3_nt: TGTGCCAGCAGCCAAGATAGGGGACAGGGGGCAGATACGCAGTATTTT
cdr3_aa: CASSQDRGQGADTQYF

j_call: TRBJ2-1
clone_size: -
v_call: TRBV19
d_call: -
cdr3_nt: TGTGCCAGTAGTATGTCGCGAGGCCATGAGCAGTTCTTC
cdr3_aa: CASSMSRGHEQFF

j_call: TRBJ2-4
clone_size: many
v_call: TRBV5-1
d_call: TRBD1
cdr3_nt: TGCGCCAGCAGCAAGGAGGGACAGGGTTTACTAGCCAAAAACATTCAGTACTTC
cdr3_aa: CASSKEGQGLLAKNIQYF

j_call: TRBJ1-2
clone_size: many
v_call: TRBV10-3
d_call: -
cdr3_nt: TGTGCCATCAGTGGGGACAACTATGGCTACACCTTC
cdr3_aa: CAISGDNYGYTF

j_call: TRBJ2-2
clone_size: -
v_call: TRBV5-1
d_call: TRBD2
cdr3_nt: TGCGCCAGCAACCCTTTAGCGGGACCGAACACCGGGGAGCTGTTTTTT
cdr3_aa: CASNPLAGPNTGELFF

j_call: TRBJ1-1
clone_size: -
v_call: TRBV6-1
d_call: -
cdr3_nt: TGTGCCAGCAGTGACTCGGAGTATTTGAACACTGAAGCTTTCTTT
cdr3_aa: CASSDSEYLNTEAFF

j_call: TRBJ2-1
clone_size: few
v_call: TRBV7-6
d_call: -
cdr3_nt: TGTGCCAGCAGCTTACTTACTAGCCAACTACTTTACAATGAGCAGTTCTTC
cdr3_aa: CASSLLTSQLLYNEQFF

j_call: TRBJ1-1
clone_size: few
v_call: TRBV5-1
d_call: -
cdr3_nt: TGCGCCAGCAGCTTTAAGAGGGTGAACACTGAAGCTTTCTTT
cdr3_aa: CASSFKRVNTEAFF

j_call: TRBJ1-1
clone_size: -
v_call: TRBV10-3
d_call: -
cdr3_nt: TGTGCCATCAGTGCGGCGGGGAGGAACACTGAAGCTTTCTTT
cdr3_aa: CAISAAGRNTEAFF